The 14 T cell receptor beta chains in this list originate from one sample, sequenced in a study of blood T cell repertoires in COVID-19. The assay was immunoSEQ multiplex PCR, and TCRdb's table has in-frame clones only and misses some. The table includes about 270,000 clones, approximately 89% detected once. The specimen was PBMCs or T cells enriched from blood (not recorded which). These TCRs come from a woman aged 40 to 50 with acute COVID-19.

This rearrangement joins TRBV28 to TRBJ2-3; a possible D gene is TRBD2 (6 bases). V lost 9 bases to trimming and J lost 2 bases, with 18 bases between them. The CDR3 contains 15 residues. Germline CDR1 MDHEN, CDR2 SYDVKM. The CDR3 loop reads CASIAGTRNTDTQYF. CDR3 DNA sequence: TGTGCCAGTATAGCCGGGACTCGAAACACAGATACGCAGTATTTT.

This chain links TRBV11-3 with TRBJ2-4, with TRBD1 matching over 7 bases. With V trimmed by 5 bases and J by 8 bases, 9 bases remained unmatched. The CDR3 has 14 residues. The germline V gene encodes CDR1 SGHNT and CDR2 YENEEA. CDR3 DNA sequence: TGTGCCAGCAGCCCTAAGACAGGGAGTGACATTCAGTACTTC. Translated: CASSPKTGSDIQYF.

This clone was detected a few times. This chain joins TRBV7-8 and TRBJ2-7; 10 nucleotides line up with TRBD2. V gave up 0 bases and J gave up 1 base; unmatched junction bases: 9. The germline V gene has CDR1 SGHVS and CDR2 FQNEAQ. The CDR3 contains 18 residues. The CDR3 is CASSLAVLAGVKSYEQYF. CDR3 DNA: TGTGCCAGCAGCTTAGCAGTTCTAGCGGGAGTGAAATCCTACGAGCAGTACTTC. Full variable domain (missing parts from reference TRBV7-8 and TRBJ2-7): GAGVSQSPRYKVAKRGQDVALRCDPISGHVSLFWYQQALGQGPEFLTYFQNEAQLDKSGLPSDRFFAERPEGSVSTLKIQRTQQEDSAVYLCASSLAVLAGVKSYEQYFGPGTRLTVT.

The CDR3 bases are TGTGCCAGTAGTATAGTTTTCGGACTAGCGGGAGAAATACAAGAGACCCAGTACTTC. Translating it yields CASSIVFGLAGEIQETQYF. V and J are TRBV19 and TRBJ2-5; 13 nucleotides match TRBD2. The CDR3 totals 19 residues. V gave up 1 base and J gave up 2 bases; unmatched junction bases: 10. Looked up from germline, CDR1 is LNHDA and CDR2 is SQIVND (reference sequence).

The CDR3 DNA reads as TGCGCCAGCAGCTTGGCACAACCGAACACTGAAGCTTTCTTT. Translation gives CASSLAQPNTEAFF. The V gene is TRBV5-1, the J gene TRBJ1-1; no clear D. The CDR3 contains 14 residues. Trimming stripped 0 bases from V and 1 base from J, with 7 bases between. Germline V gene lookup returns CDR1 SGHRS and CDR2 YFSETQ. The full variable domain, in which reference TRBV5-1 and TRBJ1-1 provide the parts outside the CDR3, is KAGVTQTPRYLIKTRGQQVTLSCSPISGHRSVSWYQQTPGQGLQFLFEYFSETQRNKGNFPGRFSGRQFSNSRSEMNVSTLELGDSALYLCASSLAQPNTEAFFGQGTRLTVV.

The CDR3 DNA sequence: TGTGCCAGTAGTTCAGCGGATCAAGAGACCCAGTACTTC. Translated, it gives CASSSADQETQYF. V gene TRBV19 combines with J gene TRBJ2-5; D is perhaps TRBD2 (5 bases). CDR3 length: 13 residues. Germline CDR1 and CDR2: LNHDA and SQIVND (reference sequence). V lost 5 bases to trimming and J lost 2 bases, with 9 bases between them.

The chain employs TRBV28 and TRBJ2-2, with 9 bases matching TRBD2. The CDR3 is made up of 15 amino acids. The germline gives CDR1 MDHEN, CDR2 SYDVKM. V trimming: 6 bases; J trimming: 6 bases; junction bases outside the gene matches: 8. This CDR3 reads CASRLLAGGAGELFF. CDR3 bases: TGTGCCAGCAGGTTACTAGCGGGTGGTGCCGGGGAGCTGTTTTTT.

This chain joins TRBV12-5 and TRBJ2-5, with 7 positions matching TRBD1. With V trimmed by 6 bases and J by 5 bases, 9 bases remained unmatched. Per germline, CDR1 LGHNT and CDR2 FRNRAP. This CDR3 has 14 residues. CDR3 loop: CASGPQTGEETQYF. The DNA of the CDR3 is TGTGCTAGTGGCCCACAAACAGGGGAGGAGACCCAGTACTTC.

This clone was counted a single time. The J gene is TRBJ1-2, the V gene TRBV30; D uncertain. The CDR3 contains 13 residues. From germline, CDR1 is GTSNPN and CDR2 SVGIG (reference sequence). Trimming left V 4 bases short and J 8 bases short, with 17 bases between. The CDR3 DNA sequence: TGTGCCTGGAATACAGACCCTTGGTTGGGCTACACCTTC. Translation: CAWNTDPWLGYTF.

V and J are TRBV3-1 (or the pseudogene TRBV3-2) and TRBJ1-4, with D possibly TRBD1 on 6 matching bases. CDR1 and CDR2 (germline): LGHDT, YNNKEL (reference sequence). Trimming removed 0 bases at V and 2 bases at J, with 34 bases between. This CDR3 spans 24 amino acids. In DNA form, the CDR3 reads TGTGCCAGCAGCCAAGATAACGCAGGGAAGACGACAGGCGGTGTTTTGCCGACTAATGAAAAACTGTTTTTT. Amino acid sequence: CASSQDNAGKTTGGVLPTNEKLFF.

This clone occurred once. The chain couples TRBV28 to TRBJ2-7; TRBD2 agrees at 10 bases. CDR3 length equals 14 residues. Germline assignment: CDR1 MDHEN and CDR2 SYDVKM. V lost 6 bases to trimming and J lost 2 bases; unmatched junction nucleotides: 4. As DNA, the CDR3 is TGTGCCAGCAGCGGACTAGCGGACACCTACGAGCAGTACTTC. It specifies CASSGLADTYEQYF.

V usage is TRBV27 and J usage is TRBJ1-6, with D tentatively TRBD1 (6 bases). The CDR3 is 14 residues long. Per germline, CDR1 MNHEY and CDR2 SMNVEV (reference sequence). V was pared by 3 bases and J by 10 bases, with 13 bases between. CDR3 coding DNA: TGTGCCAGCAGTTTTACAGGGCCTCGATCACCCCTCCACTTT. It translates to CASSFTGPRSPLHF.

This chain joins TRBV24-1 and TRBJ1-4; perhaps TRBD1 as D (5 bases). This CDR3 comprises 15 residues. The ends were cut back, 0 bases at V and 7 bases at J, with 11 bases in the middle. Per the germline V gene, CDR1 is KGHDR and CDR2 is SFDVKD. This CDR3 is CATSDLREGVEKLFF. The CDR3 nucleotides read TGTGCCACCAGTGATTTGCGTGAAGGGGTTGAAAAACTGTTTTTT.

This chain joins TRBV18 and TRBJ2-3; 7 bases map to TRBD1. Germline trimming cut 3 bases from V and 0 bases from J; bases unmatched to any gene: 6. CDR3 length: 16 residues. Germline V gives CDR1 KGHSH, CDR2 LQKENI. CDR3: CASSPRLGQSTDTQYF. The CDR3 nucleotides read TGTGCCAGCTCACCTCGTTTGGGACAGAGCACAGATACGCAGTATTTT.